This TCR beta chain was captured in a study of CD4 and CD8 cells across lung adenocarcinoma regions. V shed 5 bases and J shed 3 bases, with 22 bases lying between them. The CDR3 length is 17 residues. Looked up from germline, CDR1 is SGHVS and CDR2 is FQNEAQ. TCRdb reanalysed the PCR reads using MiXCR and keeps one entry per CDR3 protein. The sample has a few thousand distinct CDR3 sequences; around 60% are singletons. The patients had localized lung adenocarcinoma, a non-small cell subtype. The clonotype was recovered from a male donor with lung adenocarcinoma. The CD4 and CD8 labels of this study may be unreliable. The chain is built from TRBV7-8 and TRBJ1-1; unclear D gene. Specimen: CD4+ T cells from the margin of a lung tumor. The CDR3 is CASSPVVITRIDTEAFF. CDR3 nucleotide sequence: TGTGCCAGCAGCCCTGTCGTCATTACGAGGATAGACACTGAAGCTTTCTTT.